This T cell receptor (beta chain) was found in a study of T-cell memory formation after mild COVID-19. Study-wide background: Most TCR clusters belonged to a single donor. Study outcomes and limitations: Shrinking CD4+ clones were chiefly CM and EM; CD8+ ones were chiefly EMRA. Among clones contracting day 15 to 85, CD4/CD8 was balanced, whereas later expanders leaned CD4+.

TCR alpha and TCR beta cDNA libraries carrying sample barcodes and UMIs were produced by 5'RACE using constant-segment primers. TCRdb re-called the 5' RACE reads through MiXCR, storing one row per CDR3 protein. The repertoire consists of 200,000 to 250,000 distinct CDR3 sequences, with around 27% occurring once and the leading ten covering over 9.5%. This clonotype was counted only a few times. The antigen is not known. V was cut by 4 bases and J by 4 bases, with 16 bases left in between. This CDR3 is 16 amino acids long. Germline V gene lookup returns CDR1 MNHEY and CDR2 SVGAGI. This clonotype was sampled from an adult woman who had mild COVID-19 (a few samples of this study predate the infection). Cell type and time point are not known. Sequencing was done on a sample of PBMCs or a T cell subset sorted from them (not recorded which). The chain has TRBV6-5 and TRBJ2-2; TRBD2 might be the D (6 bases). The CDR3 loop is CASSLRLVRSTGELFF. CDR3 sequence (DNA): TGTGCCAGCAGTTTGAGACTAGTGAGGAGCACCGGGGAGCTGTTTTTT.